This TCR beta chain is from a study of T-cell reconstitution after alpha-beta-depleted transplantation in children. Whole-study findings and limits: A year post-transplant, T-cell counts and diversity derived mostly from newly produced T cells. Several hundred expanded graft clones reportedly gave rise to the alpha-beta T cells present about two months after transplant.

This clonotype was seen a few times. Its antigen is still unknown. Losses at the gene ends were 4 bases for V and 4 bases for J; bases not matched to a gene: 8. This CDR3 has 15 amino acids. CDR1 and CDR2 (germline): MNHEY, SVGAGI. Unique molecular identifiers were used in preparing the TCRbeta library. TCRdb ran MiXCR on the PCR reads and lists one entry per CDR3 protein. The table lists around 490,000 distinct CDR3 sequences, more than 9.5% of them singletons, with approximately 15% in the top ten. This TCR came from a female patient younger than 10 who had a stem cell transplant for aplastic anemia, so the T cells may come from the graft donor. The chain carries TRBV6-5 and TRBJ1-1; 8 nucleotides align to TRBD1. The starting material was PBMCs, mostly from graft donor cells, obtained 180 days after TCRalphabeta/CD19-depleted stem cell transplant. CDR3 sequence (DNA): TGTGCCAGCAGTTTGACAGGGGCCAGCGGCACTGAAGCTTTCTTT. It encodes CASSLTGASGTEAFF.